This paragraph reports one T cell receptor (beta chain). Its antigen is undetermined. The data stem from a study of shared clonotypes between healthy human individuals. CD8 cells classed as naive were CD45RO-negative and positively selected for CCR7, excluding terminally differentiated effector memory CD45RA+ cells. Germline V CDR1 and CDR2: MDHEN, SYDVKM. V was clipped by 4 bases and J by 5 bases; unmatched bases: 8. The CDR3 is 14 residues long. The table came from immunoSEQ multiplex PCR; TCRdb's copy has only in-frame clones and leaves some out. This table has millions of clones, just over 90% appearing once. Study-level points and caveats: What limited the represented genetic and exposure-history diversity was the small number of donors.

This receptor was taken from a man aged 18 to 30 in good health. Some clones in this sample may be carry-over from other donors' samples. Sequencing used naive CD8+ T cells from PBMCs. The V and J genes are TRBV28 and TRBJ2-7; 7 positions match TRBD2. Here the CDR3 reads CASSSSGLFHEQYF. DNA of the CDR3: TGTGCCAGCAGTTCCTCGGGACTATTCCACGAGCAGTACTTC.